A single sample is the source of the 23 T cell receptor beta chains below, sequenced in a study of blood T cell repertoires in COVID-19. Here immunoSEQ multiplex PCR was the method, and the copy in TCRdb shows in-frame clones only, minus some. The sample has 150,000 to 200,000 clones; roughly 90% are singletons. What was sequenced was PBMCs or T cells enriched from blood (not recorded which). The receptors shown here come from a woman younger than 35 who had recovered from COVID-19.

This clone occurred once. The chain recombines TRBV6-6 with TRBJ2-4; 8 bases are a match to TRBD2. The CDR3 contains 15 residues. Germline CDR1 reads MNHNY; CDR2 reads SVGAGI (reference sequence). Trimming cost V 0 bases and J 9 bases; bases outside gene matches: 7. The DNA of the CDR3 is TGTGCCAGCAGTTACTCGCGGACTAGCTTTGGCATTCAGTACTTC. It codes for CASSYSRTSFGIQYF.

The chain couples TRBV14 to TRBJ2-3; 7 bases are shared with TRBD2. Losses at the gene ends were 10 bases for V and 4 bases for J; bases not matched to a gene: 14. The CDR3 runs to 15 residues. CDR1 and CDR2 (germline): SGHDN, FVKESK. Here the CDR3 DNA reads TGTGCCACCCGACCTTGGGAGGGTGTCCCAGATACGCAGTATTTT. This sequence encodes CATRPWEGVPDTQYF. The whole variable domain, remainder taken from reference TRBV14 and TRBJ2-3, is EAGVTQFPSHSVIEKGQTVTLRCDPISGHDNLYWYRRVMGKEIKFLLHFVKESKQDESGMPNNRFLAERTGGTYSTLKVQPAELEDSGVYFCATRPWEGVPDTQYFGPGTRLTVL.

CDR3 region: CASSPAAKNIQYF. The CDR3 region has the DNA TGTGCCAGCTCACCCGCGGCCAAAAACATTCAGTACTTC. J is TRBJ2-4 and V is TRBV6-6; D is unclear. CDR3 length: 13 amino acids. The V end was cut by 8 bases, the J end by 1 base, with 9 bases between. CDR1 and CDR2 (germline): MNHNY, SVGAGI (reference sequence).

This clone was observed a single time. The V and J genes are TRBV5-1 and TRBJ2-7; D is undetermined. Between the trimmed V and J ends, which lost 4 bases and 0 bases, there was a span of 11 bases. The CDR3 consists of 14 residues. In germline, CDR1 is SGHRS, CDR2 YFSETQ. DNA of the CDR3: TGCGCCAGCAGCCAGACATTTAACTCCTACGAGCAGTACTTC. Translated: CASSQTFNSYEQYF.

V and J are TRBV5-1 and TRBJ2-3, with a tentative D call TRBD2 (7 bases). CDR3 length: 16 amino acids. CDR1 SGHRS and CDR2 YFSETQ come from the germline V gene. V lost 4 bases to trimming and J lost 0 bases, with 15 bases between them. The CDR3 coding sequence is TGCGCCAGCAGCCCCGGGGCGGGGGCTAGCACAGATACGCAGTATTTT. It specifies CASSPGAGASTDTQYF.

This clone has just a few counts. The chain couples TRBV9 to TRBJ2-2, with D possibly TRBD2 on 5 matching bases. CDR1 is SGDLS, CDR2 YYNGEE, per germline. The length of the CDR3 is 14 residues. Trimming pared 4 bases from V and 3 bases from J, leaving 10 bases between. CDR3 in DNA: TGTGCCAGCAGCACTAGGAGCGACACCGGGGAGCTGTTTTTT. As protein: CASSTRSDTGELFF.

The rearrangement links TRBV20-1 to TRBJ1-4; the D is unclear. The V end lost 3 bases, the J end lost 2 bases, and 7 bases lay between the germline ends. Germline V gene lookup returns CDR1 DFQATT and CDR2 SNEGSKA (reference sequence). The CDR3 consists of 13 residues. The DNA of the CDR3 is TGCAGTGCTAGTCCAAGCACTAATGAAAAACTGTTTTTT. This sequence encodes CSASPSTNEKLFF.

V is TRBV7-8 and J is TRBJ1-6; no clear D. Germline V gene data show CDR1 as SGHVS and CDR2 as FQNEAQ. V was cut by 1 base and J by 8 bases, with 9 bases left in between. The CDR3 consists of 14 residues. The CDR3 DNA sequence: TGTGCCAGCAGCTTAGGTCTGGGAGATTCACCCCTCCACTTT. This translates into CASSLGLGDSPLHF.

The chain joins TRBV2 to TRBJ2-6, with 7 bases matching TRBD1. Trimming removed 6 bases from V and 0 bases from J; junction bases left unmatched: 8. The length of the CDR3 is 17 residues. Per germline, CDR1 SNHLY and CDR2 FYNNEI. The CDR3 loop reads CASSFDRAFSGANVLTF. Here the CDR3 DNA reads TGTGCCAGCAGCTTCGACAGGGCCTTCTCTGGGGCCAACGTCCTGACTTTC.

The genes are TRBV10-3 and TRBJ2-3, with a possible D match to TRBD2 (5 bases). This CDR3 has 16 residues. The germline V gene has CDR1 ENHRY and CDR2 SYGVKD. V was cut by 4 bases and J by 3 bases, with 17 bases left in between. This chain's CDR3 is CAISGIDSRRTDTQYF. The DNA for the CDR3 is TGTGCCATCAGTGGGATTGATAGTCGGAGGACAGATACGCAGTATTTT.

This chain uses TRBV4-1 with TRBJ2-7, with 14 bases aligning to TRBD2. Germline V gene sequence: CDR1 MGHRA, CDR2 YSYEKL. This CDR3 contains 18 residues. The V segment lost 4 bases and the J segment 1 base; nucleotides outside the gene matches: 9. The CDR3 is CASSPGLAGEHSSYEQYF. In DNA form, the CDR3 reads TGCGCCAGCAGCCCGGGACTAGCGGGAGAGCATTCTTCCTACGAGCAGTACTTC.

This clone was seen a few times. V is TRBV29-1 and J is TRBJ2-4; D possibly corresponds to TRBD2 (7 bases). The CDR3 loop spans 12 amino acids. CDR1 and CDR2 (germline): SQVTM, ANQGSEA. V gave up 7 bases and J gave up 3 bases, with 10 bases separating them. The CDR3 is CSGGGGKNIQYF. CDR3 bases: TGCAGCGGGGGAGGGGGCAAAAACATTCAGTACTTC. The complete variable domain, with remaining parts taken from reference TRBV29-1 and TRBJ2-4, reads SAVISQKPSRDICQRGTSLTIQCQVDSQVTMMFWYRQQPGQSLTLIATANQGSEATYESGFVIDKFPISRPNLTFSTLTVSNMSPEDSSIYLCSGGGGKNIQYFGAGTRLSVL.

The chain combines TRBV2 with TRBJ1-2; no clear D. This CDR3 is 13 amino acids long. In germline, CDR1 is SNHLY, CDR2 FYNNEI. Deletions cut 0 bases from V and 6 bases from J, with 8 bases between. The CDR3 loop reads CASSEAGGDGYTF. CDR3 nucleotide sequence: TGTGCCAGCAGTGAAGCGGGAGGTGATGGCTACACCTTC.

CDR3 amino acids: CASSSGTGGTYNEQFF. The DNA for the CDR3 is TGTGCCAGCAGCAGTGGGACAGGGGGTACCTACAATGAGCAGTTCTTC. This chain links TRBV21-1 with TRBJ2-1; no DNA check was done on the table's D call, TRBD1. TRBV21-1 is a pseudogene segment. The CDR3 runs to 16 residues.

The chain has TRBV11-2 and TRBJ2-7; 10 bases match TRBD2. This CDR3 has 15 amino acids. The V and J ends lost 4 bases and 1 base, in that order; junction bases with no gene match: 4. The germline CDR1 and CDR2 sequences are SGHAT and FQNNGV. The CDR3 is CASSSSGRVSYEQYF. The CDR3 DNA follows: TGTGCCAGCAGCTCAAGCGGGAGGGTTTCCTACGAGCAGTACTTC.

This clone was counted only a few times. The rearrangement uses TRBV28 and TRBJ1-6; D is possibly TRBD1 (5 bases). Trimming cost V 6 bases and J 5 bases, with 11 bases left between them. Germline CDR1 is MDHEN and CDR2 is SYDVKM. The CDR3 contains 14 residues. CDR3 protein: CASSTAGDNSPLHF. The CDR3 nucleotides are TGTGCCAGCAGCACCGCGGGGGATAATTCACCCCTCCACTTT.

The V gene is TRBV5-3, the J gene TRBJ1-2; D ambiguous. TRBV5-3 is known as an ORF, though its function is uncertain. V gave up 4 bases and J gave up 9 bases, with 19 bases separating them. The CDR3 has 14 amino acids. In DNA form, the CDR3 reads TGTGCCAGAAGCACGAGGGTGGCTCCCAATAGCTACACCTTC. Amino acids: CARSTRVAPNSYTF.

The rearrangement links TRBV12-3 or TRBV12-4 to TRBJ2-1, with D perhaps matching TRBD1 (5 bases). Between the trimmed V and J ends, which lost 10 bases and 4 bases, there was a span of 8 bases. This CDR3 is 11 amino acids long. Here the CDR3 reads CATQGYNEQFF. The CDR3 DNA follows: TGTGCCACTCAGGGTTACAATGAGCAGTTCTTC.

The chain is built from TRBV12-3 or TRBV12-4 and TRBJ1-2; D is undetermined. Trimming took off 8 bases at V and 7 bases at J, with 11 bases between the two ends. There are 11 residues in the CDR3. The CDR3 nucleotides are TGTGCCAGCGCCGCTAATTTTGGCTACACCTTC. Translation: CASAANFGYTF.

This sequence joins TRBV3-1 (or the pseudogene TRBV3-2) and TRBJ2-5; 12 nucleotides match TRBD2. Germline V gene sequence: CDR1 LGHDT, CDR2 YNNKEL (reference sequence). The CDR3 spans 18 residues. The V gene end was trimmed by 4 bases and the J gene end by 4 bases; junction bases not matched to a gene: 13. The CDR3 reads CASSLGASGREVRETQYF. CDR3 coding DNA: TGTGCCAGCAGCCTGGGGGCTAGCGGGAGGGAGGTTCGAGAGACCCAGTACTTC.

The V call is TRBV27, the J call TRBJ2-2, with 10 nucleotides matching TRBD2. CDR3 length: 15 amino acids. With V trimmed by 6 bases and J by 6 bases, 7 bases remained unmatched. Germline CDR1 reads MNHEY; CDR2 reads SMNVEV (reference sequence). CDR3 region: CASRRAGGPSGELFF. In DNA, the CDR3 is TGTGCCAGCAGAAGAGCGGGAGGGCCGTCCGGGGAGCTGTTTTTT.

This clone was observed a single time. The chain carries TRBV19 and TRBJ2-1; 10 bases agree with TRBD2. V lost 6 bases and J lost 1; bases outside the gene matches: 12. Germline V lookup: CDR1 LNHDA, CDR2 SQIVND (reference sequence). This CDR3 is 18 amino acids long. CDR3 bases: TGTGCCAGTAGGCAGCTTCCGGGACTAGCGTCATCCTACAATGAGCAGTTCTTC. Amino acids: CASRQLPGLASSYNEQFF.

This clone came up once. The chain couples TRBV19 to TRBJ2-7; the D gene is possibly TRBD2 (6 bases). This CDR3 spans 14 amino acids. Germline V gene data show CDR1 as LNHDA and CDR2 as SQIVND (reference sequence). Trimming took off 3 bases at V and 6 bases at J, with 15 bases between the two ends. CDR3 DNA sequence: TGTGCCAGTAGTATGAGGAGGGAGGTGGGCGAGCAGTACTTC. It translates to CASSMRREVGEQYF. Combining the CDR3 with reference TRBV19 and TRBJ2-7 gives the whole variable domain DGGITQSPKYLFRKEGQNVTLSCEQNLNHDAMYWYRQDPGQGLRLIYYSQIVNDFQKGDIAEGYSVSREKKESFPLTVTSAQKNPTAFYLCASSMRREVGEQYFGPGTRLTVT.